This T cell receptor beta chain was sequenced during a study of blood T cell repertoires in COVID-19. Study-wide context: The cDNA or gDNA used as material had been derived from T cells, B-cell-depleted T cells, or PBMCs.

Sequencing used immunoSEQ multiplex PCR; TCRdb keeps in-frame clones, though not all of them. The table lists 65,000 to 95,000 clones, roughly three quarters of them singletons. V was pared by 10 bases and J by 5 bases, with 9 bases of the junction left unmatched. CDR3 length equals 13 residues. Germline CDR1 is LNHDA and CDR2 is SQIVND (reference sequence). The clonotype originates from a man aged 60 to 69 with COVID-19, enrolled during active disease. This rearrangement joins TRBV19 to TRBJ2-7; 9 bases match TRBD1. The material sequenced was peripheral blood. The CDR3 region is CATYRDRVDEQYF. The CDR3 region has the DNA TGTGCCACATACCGGGACAGGGTAGACGAGCAGTACTTC.